This paragraph reports one T cell receptor beta chain. Following a re-call of the 5' RACE reads, TCRdb has one entry per CDR3 protein and lacks DNA. This table lists about 380,000 distinct CDR3 sequences. This sample is part of a study of monozygotic twins with inflammatory bowel disease. The CDR3 has 14 residues. Germline loops: CDR1 MNHEY, CDR2 SVGAGI. The source of this sequence is a human donor with ulcerative colitis or Crohn's disease, or a healthy co-twin of an affected twin (not recorded which). The chain uses TRBV6-5 and TRBJ1-1. The sample consisted of blood. The CDR3 spells CASSYLDMNTEAFF.